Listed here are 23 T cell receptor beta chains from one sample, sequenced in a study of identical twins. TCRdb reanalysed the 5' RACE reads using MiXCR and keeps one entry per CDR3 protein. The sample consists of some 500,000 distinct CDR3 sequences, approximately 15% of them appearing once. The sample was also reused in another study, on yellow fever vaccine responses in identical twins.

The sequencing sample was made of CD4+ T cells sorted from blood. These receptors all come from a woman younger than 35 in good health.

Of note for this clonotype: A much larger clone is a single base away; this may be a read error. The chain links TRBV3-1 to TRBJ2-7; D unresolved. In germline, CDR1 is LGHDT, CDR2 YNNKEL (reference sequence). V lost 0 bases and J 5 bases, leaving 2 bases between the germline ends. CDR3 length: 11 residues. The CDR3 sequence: CASSQEHEQYF. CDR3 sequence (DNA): TGTGCCAGCAGCCAAGAACACGAGCAGTACTTC.

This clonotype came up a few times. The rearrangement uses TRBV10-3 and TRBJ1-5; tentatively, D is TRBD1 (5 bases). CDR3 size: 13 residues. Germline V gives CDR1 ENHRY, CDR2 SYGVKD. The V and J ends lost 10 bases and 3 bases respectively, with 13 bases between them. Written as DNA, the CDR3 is TGTGCCACCGCAGAGGGGTACAATCAGCCCCAGCATTTT. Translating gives CATAEGYNQPQHF.

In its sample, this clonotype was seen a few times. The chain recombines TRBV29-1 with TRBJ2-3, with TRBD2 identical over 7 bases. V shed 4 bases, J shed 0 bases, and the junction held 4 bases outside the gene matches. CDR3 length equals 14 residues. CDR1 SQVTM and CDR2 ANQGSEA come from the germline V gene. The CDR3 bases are TGCAGCGTTGGGACTAGACCTAGCACAGATACGCAGTATTTT. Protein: CSVGTRPSTDTQYF.

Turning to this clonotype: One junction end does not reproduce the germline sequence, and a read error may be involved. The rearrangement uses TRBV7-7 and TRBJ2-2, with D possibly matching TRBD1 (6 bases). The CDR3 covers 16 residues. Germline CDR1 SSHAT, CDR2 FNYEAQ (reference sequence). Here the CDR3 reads CASSLIAGASTGELFF. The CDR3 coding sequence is TGTGCTAGCAGCTTAATAGCAGGGGCGAGCACCGGGGAGCTGTTTTTT. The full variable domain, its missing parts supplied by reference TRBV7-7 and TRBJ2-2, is GAGVSQSPRYKVTKRGQDVTLRCDPISSHATLYWYQQALGQGPEFLTYFNYEAQPDKSGLPSDRFSAERPEGSISTLTIQRTEQRDSAMYRCASSLIAGASTGELFFGEGSRLTVL.

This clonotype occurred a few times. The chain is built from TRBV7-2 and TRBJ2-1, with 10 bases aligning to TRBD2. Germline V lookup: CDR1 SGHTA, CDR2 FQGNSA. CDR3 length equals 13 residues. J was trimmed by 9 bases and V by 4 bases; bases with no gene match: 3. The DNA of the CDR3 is TGTGCCAGCAGCTGGGGACTAGCGACTGAGCAGTTCTTC. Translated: CASSWGLATEQFF. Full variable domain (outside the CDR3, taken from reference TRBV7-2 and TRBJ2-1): GAGVSQSPSNKVTEKGKDVELRCDPISGHTALYWYRQSLGQGLEFLIYFQGNSAPDKSGLPSDRFSAERTGGSVSTLTIQRTQQEDSAVYLCASSWGLATEQFFGPGTRLTVL.

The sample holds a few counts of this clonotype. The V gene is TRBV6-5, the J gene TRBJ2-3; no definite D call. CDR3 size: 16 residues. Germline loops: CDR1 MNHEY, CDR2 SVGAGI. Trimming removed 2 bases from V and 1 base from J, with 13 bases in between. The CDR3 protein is CASSYPRASGTDTQYF. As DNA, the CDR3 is TGTGCCAGCAGTTACCCCCGGGCCAGCGGCACAGATACGCAGTATTTT.

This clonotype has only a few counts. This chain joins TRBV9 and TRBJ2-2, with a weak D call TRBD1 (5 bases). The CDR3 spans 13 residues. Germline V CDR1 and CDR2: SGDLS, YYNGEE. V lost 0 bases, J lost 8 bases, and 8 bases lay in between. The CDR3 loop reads CASSVVQGGELFF. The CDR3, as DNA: TGTGCCAGCAGCGTAGTTCAGGGAGGGGAGCTGTTTTTT.

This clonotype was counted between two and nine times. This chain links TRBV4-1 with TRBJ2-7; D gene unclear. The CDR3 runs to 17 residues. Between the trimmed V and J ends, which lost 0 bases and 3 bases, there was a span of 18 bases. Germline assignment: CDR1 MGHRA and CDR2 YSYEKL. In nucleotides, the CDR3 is TGCGCCAGCAGCCAAGAAACGGTATGGGCGAATTACTACGAGCAGTACTTC. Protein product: CASSQETVWANYYEQYF.

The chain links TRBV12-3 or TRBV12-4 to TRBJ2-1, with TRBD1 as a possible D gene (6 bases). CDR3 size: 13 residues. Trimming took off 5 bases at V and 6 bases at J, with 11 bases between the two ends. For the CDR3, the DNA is TGTGCCAGCAGTCCCCAGGGGATCAATGAGCAGTTCTTC. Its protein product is CASSPQGINEQFF.

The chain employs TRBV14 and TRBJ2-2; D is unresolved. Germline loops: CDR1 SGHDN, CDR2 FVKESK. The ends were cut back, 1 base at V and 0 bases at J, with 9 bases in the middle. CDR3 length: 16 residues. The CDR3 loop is CASSQGTTTNTGELFF. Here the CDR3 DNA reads TGTGCCAGCAGCCAAGGGACGACAACGAACACCGGGGAGCTGTTTTTT.

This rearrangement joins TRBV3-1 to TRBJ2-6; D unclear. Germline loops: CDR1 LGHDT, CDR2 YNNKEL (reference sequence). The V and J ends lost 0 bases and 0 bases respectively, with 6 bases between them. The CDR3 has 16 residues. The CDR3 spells CASSQDASSGANVLTF. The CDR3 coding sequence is TGTGCCAGCAGCCAAGACGCGTCCTCTGGGGCCAACGTCCTGACTTTC. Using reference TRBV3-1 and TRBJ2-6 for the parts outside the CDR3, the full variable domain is DTAVSQTPKYLVTQMGNDKSIKCEQNLGHDTMYWYKQDSKKFLKIMFSYNNKELIINETVPNRFSPKSPDKAHLNLHINSLELGDSAVYFCASSQDASSGANVLTFGAGSRLTVL.

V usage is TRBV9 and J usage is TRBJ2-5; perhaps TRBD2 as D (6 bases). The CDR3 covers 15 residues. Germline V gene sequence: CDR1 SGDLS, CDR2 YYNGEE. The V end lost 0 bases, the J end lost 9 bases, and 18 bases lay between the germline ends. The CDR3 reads CASSVGLRGLGPQYF. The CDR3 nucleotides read TGTGCCAGCAGCGTAGGGTTGCGGGGCCTCGGACCCCAGTACTTC.

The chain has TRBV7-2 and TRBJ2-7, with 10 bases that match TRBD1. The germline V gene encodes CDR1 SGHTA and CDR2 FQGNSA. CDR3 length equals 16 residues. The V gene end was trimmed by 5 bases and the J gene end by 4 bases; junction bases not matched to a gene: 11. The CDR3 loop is CASSPALRTGGYEQYF. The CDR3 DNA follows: TGTGCCAGCAGCCCAGCGTTGAGGACAGGGGGATACGAGCAGTACTTC.

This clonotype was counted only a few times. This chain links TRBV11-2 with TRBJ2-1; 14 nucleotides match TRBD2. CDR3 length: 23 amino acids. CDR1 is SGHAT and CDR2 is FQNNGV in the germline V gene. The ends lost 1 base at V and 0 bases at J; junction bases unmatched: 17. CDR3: CASSLVRLAGGPTQRSSYNEQFF. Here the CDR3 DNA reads TGTGCCAGCAGCTTAGTTCGACTAGCGGGGGGGCCGACCCAGAGGAGCTCCTACAATGAGCAGTTCTTC.

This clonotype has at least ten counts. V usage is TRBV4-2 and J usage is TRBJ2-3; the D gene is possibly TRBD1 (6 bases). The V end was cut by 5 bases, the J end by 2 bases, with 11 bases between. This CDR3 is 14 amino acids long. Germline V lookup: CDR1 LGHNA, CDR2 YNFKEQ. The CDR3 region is CASSIRGATDTQYF. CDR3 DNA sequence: TGTGCCAGCAGCATCAGGGGAGCCACAGATACGCAGTATTTT.

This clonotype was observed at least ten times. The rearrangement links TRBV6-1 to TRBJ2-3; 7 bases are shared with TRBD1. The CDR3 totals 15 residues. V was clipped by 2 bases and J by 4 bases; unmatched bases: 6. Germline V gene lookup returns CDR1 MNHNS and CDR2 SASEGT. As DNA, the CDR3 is TGTGCCAGCAGTGAACGACAGGGCCGCGCAGATACGCAGTATTTT. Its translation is CASSERQGRADTQYF.

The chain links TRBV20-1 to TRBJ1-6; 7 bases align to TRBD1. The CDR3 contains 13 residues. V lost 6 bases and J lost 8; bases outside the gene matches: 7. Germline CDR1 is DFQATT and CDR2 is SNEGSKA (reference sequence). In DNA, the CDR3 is TGCAGTGCAAGACAGGGATCAGATTCACCCCTCCACTTT. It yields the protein CSARQGSDSPLHF.

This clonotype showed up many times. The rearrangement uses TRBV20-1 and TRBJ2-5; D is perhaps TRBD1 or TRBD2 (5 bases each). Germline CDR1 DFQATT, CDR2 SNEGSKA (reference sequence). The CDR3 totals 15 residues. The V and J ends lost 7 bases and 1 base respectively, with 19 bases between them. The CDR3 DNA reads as TGCAGTGTGAGCCGACAGACTAATACCCAAGAGACCCAGTACTTC. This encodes CSVSRQTNTQETQYF.

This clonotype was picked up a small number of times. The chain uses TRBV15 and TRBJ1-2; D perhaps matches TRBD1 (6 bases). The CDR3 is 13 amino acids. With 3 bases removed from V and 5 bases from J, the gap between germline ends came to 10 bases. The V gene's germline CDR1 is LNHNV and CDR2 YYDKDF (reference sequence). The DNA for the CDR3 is TGTGCCACCAGCAGTGACAGGCAGTATGGCTACACCTTC. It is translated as CATSSDRQYGYTF.

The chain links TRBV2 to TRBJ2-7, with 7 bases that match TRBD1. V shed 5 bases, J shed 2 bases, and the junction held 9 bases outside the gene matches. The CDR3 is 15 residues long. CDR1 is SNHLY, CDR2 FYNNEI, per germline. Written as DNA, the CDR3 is TGTGCCAGCAGTAATGAACAGGGGACAACCTACGAGCAGTACTTC. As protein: CASSNEQGTTYEQYF.

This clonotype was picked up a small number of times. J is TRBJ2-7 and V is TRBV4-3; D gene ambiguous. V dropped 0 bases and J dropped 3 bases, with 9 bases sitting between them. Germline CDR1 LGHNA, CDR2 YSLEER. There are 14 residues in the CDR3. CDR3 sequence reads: CASSQERGLYEQYF. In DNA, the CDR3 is TGCGCCAGCAGCCAAGAAAGAGGCCTCTACGAGCAGTACTTC.

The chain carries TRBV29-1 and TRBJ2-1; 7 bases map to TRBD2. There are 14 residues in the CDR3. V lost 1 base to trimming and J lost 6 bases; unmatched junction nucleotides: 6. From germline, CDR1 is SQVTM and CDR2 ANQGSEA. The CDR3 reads CSVEAFPSGNEQFF. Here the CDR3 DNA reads TGCAGCGTTGAAGCCTTCCCTAGCGGCAATGAGCAGTTCTTC.

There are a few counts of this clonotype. In DNA, the CDR3 is TGTGCCAGCAGCACTAGTAGTGTTGCCGGGGAGCTGTTTTTT. Amino acid sequence: CASSTSSVAGELFF. The chain is built from TRBV7-2 and TRBJ2-2; D perhaps matches TRBD2 (5 bases). Germline assignment: CDR1 SGHTA and CDR2 FQGNSA. Between the trimmed V and J ends, which lost 5 bases and 6 bases, there was a span of 13 bases. CDR3 length: 14 residues.